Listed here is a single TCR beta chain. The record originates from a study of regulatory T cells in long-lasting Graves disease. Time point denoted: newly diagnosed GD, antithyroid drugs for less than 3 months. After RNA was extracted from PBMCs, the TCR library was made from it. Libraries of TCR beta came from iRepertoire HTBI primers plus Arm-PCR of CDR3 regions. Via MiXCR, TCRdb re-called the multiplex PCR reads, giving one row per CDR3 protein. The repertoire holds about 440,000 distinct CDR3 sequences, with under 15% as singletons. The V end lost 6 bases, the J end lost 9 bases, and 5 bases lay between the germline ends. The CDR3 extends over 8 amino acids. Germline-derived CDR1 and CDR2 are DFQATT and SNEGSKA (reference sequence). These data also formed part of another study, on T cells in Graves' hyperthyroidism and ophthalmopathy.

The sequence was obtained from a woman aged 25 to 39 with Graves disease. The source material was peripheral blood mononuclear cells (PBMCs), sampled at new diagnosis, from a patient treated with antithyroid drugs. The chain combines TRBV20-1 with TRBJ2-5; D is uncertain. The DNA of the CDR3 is TGCAGTGCAGGAGCCCAGTACTTC. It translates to CSAGAQYF.